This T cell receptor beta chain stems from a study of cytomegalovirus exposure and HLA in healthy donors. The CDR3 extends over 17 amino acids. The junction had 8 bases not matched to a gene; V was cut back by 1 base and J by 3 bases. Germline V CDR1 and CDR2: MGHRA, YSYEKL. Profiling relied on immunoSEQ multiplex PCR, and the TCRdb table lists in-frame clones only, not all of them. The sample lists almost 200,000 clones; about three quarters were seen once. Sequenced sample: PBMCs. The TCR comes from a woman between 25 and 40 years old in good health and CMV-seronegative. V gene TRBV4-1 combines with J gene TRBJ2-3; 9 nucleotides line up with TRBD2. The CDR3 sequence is CASSQAISGSRTDTQYF. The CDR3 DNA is TGCGCCAGCAGCCAAGCTATTAGCGGGAGTAGAACAGATACGCAGTATTTT.